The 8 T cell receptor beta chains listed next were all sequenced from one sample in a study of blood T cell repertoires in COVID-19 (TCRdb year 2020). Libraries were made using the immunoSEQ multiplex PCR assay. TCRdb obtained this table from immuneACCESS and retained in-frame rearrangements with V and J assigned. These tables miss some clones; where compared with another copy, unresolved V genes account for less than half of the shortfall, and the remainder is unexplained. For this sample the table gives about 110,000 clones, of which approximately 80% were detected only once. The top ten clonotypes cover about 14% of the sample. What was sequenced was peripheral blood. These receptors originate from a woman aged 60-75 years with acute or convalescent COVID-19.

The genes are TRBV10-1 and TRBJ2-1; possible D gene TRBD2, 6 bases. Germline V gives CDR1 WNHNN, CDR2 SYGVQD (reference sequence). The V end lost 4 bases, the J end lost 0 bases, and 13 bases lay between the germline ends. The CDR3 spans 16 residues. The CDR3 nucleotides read TGCGCCAGCAGTGTCCGCGGAGGGAGCTCCTACAATGAGCAGTTCTTC. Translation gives CASSVRGGSSYNEQFF.

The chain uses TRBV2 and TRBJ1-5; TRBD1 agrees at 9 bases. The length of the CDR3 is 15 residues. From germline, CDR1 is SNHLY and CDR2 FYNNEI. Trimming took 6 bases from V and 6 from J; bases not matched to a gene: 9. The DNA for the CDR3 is TGTGCCAGCAGCAGGACAGGGGAGCATGGTCAGCCCCAGCATTTT. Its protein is CASSRTGEHGQPQHF.

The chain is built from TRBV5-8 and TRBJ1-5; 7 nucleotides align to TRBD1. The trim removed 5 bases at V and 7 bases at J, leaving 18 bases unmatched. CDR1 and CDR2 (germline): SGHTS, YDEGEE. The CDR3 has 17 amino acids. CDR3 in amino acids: CASSNRDRDGLRQPQHF. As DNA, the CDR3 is TGTGCCAGCAGTAACCGTGACAGGGACGGGCTTAGGCAGCCCCAGCATTTT.

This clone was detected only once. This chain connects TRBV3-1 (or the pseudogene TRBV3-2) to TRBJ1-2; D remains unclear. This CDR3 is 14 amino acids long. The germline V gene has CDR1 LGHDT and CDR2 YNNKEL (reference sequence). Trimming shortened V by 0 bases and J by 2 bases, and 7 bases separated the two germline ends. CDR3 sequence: CASSQDPGNYGYTF. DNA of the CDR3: TGTGCCAGCAGCCAAGATCCAGGCAACTATGGCTACACCTTC.

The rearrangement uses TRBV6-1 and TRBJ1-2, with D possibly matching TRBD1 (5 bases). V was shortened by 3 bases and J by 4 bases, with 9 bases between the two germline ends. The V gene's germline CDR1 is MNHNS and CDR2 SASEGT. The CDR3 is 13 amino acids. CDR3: CASSDPDSYGYTF. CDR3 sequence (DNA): TGTGCCAGCAGTGATCCAGACAGCTATGGCTACACCTTC.

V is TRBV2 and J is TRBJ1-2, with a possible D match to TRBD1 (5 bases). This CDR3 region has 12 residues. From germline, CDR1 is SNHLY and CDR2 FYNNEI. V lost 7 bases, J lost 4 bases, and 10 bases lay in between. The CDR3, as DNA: TGTGCCAGCAATTCAGGGCTCTATGGCTACACCTTC. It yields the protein CASNSGLYGYTF.

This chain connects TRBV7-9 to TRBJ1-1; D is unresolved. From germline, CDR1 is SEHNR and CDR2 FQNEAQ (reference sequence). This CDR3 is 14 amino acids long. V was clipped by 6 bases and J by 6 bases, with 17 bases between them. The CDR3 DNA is TGTGCCAGCAGTCGACCGGCGGTGGGAGCTGAAGCTTTCTTT. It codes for CASSRPAVGAEAFF.

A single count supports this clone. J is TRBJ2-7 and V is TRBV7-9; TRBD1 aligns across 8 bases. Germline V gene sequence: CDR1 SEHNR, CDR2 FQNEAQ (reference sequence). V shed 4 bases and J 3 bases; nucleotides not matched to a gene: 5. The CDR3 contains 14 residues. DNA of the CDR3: TGTGCCAGCAGCTACGGACAGGGCGGCTACGAGCAGTACTTC. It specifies CASSYGQGGYEQYF.